This T cell receptor (beta chain) was recorded in a study of shared clonotypes between healthy human individuals. Study summary: Three CD4 naive, three CD4 memory, two CD8 naive and one CD8 memory plate were used per donor. Whole-study results and caveats: Rarefaction showed that sequencing of sorted subsets was incomplete (despite large depth). Larger estimated richness was generally seen in naive subsets than in memory subsets.

Assay used: immunoSEQ multiplex PCR; TCRdb lists only in-frame clones, some missing. Here the sample spans about 1.1 million clones, around three quarters being singletons. This clone was detected only a few times. The antigen is unknown. Trimming took 4 bases from V and 5 from J; bases not matched to a gene: 9. CDR1 LNHDA and CDR2 SQIVND come from the germline V gene (reference sequence). The CDR3 is made up of 18 amino acids. The V call is TRBV19, the J call TRBJ2-2, with TRBD2 identical over 14 bases. This TCR came from a young man in good health. Some clones in this sample may be carry-over from other donors' samples. Sequencing used memory CD4+ T cells from PBMCs. The subset denotes: CD45RA-negative fraction. The CDR3 sequence: CASSTGLAGVERTGELFF. As DNA, the CDR3 is TGTGCCAGTAGTACGGGACTAGCGGGAGTCGAAAGGACCGGGGAGCTGTTTTTT. The full variable domain, in which reference TRBV19 and TRBJ2-2 provide the parts outside the CDR3, is DGGITQSPKYLFRKEGQNVTLSCEQNLNHDAMYWYRQDPGQGLRLIYYSQIVNDFQKGDIAEGYSVSREKKESFPLTVTSAQKNPTAFYLCASSTGLAGVERTGELFFGEGSRLTVL.